This T cell receptor beta chain originates from a study of blood T cell repertoires in COVID-19. About the research overall: COVID-19 samples collected from the United States, Italy and Spain covered acute and convalescent phases. Sources were T cells, B-cell-depleted T cells, or PBMCs; the material itself was cDNA or gDNA.

Under the authors' procedure: Amplification from reference gene primers served as the basis for estimated nucleated cell counts. Only in-frame clones appear in the TCRdb table, and some are missing; sequencing was by immunoSEQ multiplex PCR. For V, J and clone size, that table is used; D and trimming come from the DNA. The repertoire has some 83,000 clones, about 80% of them found once; the top ten carry roughly 11%. Germline V gene lookup returns CDR1 LGHNA and CDR2 YSLEER. The CDR3 has 14 amino acids. Trimming shortened V by 2 bases and J by 7 bases, and 12 bases separated the two germline ends. This clone was detected a few times.

Specimen: peripheral blood. This chain connects TRBV4-3 to TRBJ2-1; the D is unclear. The clonotype was recovered from a man between 50 and 59 years old with acute or convalescent COVID-19. CDR3 nucleotides: TGCGCCAGCAGCCAAACCCGCCGGGTTAATGAGCAGTTCTTC. This gives the protein CASSQTRRVNEQFF.